The following is a T cell receptor (beta chain) sequence with its context. This sample is drawn from a study of blood T cell repertoires in COVID-19. Study-level background: Samples came from the United States, Italy and Spain, spanning acute and convalescent COVID-19. Nucleic acid was either cDNA or gDNA, and it came from T cells, B-cell-depleted T cells, or PBMCs.

Under the authors' procedure: Reference gene primer amplification gave estimated nucleated cell counts. TCRdb's copy holds only in-frame clones and misses some; the assay was immunoSEQ multiplex PCR. V and J calls plus clone size are reproduced from that table; the DNA served to infer D and trimming. This sample carries some 60,000 clones, less than 75% of them seen once, and the ten largest clones take roughly 18%. Germline V gene data show CDR1 as SEHNR and CDR2 as FQNEAQ (reference sequence). Trimming stripped 5 bases from V and 0 bases from J, with 17 bases between. The CDR3 runs 17 residues. This clonotype originated in a woman aged 50 to 65 with active or convalescent COVID-19. Sequencing was done on a sample of peripheral blood. The chain recombines TRBV7-9 with TRBJ2-4, with D perhaps matching TRBD2 (6 bases). For the CDR3, the DNA is TGTGCCAGCAGCGCACCCCCGGGGGACCTAGCCAAAAACATTCAGTACTTC. As protein: CASSAPPGDLAKNIQYF.